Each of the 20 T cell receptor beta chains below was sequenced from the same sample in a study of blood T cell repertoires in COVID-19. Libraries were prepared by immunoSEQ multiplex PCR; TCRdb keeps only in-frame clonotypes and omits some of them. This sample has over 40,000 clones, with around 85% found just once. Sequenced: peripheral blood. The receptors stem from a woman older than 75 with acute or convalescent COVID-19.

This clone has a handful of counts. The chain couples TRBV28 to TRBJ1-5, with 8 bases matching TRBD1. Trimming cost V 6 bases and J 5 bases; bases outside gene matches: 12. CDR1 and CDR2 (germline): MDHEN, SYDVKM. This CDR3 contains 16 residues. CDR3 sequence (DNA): TGTGCCAGCAGAGACCCAGGGGGCTCGGGGGATCAGCCCCAGCATTTT. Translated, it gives CASRDPGGSGDQPQHF.

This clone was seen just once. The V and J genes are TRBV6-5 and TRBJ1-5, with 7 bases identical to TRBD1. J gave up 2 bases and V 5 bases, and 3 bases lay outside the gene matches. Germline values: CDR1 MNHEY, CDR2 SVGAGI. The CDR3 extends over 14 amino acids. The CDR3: CASSPGQGNQPQHF. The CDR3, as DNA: TGTGCCAGCAGTCCCGGACAGGGCAATCAGCCCCAGCATTTT.

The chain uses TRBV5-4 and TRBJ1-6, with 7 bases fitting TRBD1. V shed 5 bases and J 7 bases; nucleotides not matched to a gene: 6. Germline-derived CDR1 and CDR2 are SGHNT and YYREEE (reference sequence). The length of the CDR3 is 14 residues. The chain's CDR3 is CASRSGTENSPLHF. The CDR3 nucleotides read TGTGCCAGCAGATCCGGGACAGAGAATTCACCCCTCCACTTT.

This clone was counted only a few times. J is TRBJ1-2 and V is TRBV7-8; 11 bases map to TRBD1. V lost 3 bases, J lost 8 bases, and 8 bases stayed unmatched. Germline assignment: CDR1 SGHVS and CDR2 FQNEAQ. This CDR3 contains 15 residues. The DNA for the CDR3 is TGTGCCAGCAGCTTGACGGGACAGGGGGTCGCCGGCTACACCTTC. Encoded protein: CASSLTGQGVAGYTF.

DNA of the CDR3: TGTGCCAGCAGGAACACAGGGGGTTCGGGGGAGCTGTTTTTT. Translating gives CASRNTGGSGELFF. The chain uses TRBV6-5 and TRBJ2-2; TRBD1 matches at 8 bases. This CDR3 comprises 14 residues. V dropped 6 bases and J dropped 8; count of bases not matched to a gene: 8. Germline lookup yields CDR1 MNHEY and CDR2 SVGAGI.

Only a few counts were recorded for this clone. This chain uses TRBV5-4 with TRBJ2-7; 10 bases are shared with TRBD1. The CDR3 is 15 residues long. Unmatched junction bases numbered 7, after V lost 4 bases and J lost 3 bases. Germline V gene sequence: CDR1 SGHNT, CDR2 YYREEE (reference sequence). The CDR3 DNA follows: TGTGCCAGCAGCGGGGAGGGGGACAGGGGCTACGAGCAGTACTTC. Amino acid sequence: CASSGEGDRGYEQYF.

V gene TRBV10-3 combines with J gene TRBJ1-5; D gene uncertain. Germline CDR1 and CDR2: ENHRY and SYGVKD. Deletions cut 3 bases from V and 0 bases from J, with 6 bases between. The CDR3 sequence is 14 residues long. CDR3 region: CAISEPYSNQPQHF. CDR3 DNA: TGTGCCATCAGTGAACCCTATAGCAATCAGCCCCAGCATTTT.

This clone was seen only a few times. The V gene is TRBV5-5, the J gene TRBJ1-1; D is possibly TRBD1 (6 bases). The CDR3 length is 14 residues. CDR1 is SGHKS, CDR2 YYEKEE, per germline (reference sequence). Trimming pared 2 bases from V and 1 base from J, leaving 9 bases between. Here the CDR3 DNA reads TGTGCCAGCAGCTTCCAGACAGGGAACACTGAAGCTTTCTTT. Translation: CASSFQTGNTEAFF.

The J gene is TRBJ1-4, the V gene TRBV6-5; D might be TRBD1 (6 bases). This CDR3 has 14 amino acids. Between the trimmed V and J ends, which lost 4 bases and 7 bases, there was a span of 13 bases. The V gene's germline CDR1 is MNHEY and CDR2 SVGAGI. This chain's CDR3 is CASSSGDLREKLFF. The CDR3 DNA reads TGTGCCAGCAGTTCAGGGGATTTACGTGAAAAACTGTTTTTT.

CDR3 amino acids: CSVEPGGNGYTF. The CDR3 nucleotides are TGCAGCGTTGAACCGGGGGGCAATGGCTACACCTTC. The genes are TRBV29-1 and TRBJ1-2; tentative D call: TRBD1 (6 bases). There are 12 residues in the CDR3. Germline CDR1 is SQVTM and CDR2 is ANQGSEA. V was cut by 2 bases and J by 6 bases, with 10 bases left in between.

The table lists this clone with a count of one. For the CDR3, the DNA is TGTGCCAGCAGTGAAGCGCAAGGGGCGAGTCAGCCCCAGCATTTT. Translated, it gives CASSEAQGASQPQHF. The chain has TRBV2 and TRBJ1-5, with a tentative D call TRBD1 (5 bases). The CDR3 has 15 amino acids. Trimming took 0 bases from V and 6 from J, leaving 12 bases between them. The V gene's germline CDR1 is SNHLY and CDR2 FYNNEI.

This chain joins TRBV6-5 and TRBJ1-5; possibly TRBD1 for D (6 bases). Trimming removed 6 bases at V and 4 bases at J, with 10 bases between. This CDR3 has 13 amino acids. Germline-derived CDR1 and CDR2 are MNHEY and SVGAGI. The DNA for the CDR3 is TGTGCCAGCAGCCAACAGGGAAATCAGCCCCAGCATTTT. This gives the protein CASSQQGNQPQHF.

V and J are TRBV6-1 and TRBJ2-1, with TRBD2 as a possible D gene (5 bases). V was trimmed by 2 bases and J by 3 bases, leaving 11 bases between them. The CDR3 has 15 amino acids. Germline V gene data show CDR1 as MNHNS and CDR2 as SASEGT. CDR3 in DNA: TGTGCCAGCAGTGAATGGTCTAGCAGCTACAATGAGCAGTTCTTC. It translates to CASSEWSSSYNEQFF.

The CDR3, as DNA: TGTGCCAGCTCACCACCCCCAGGATTCTCCTACGAGCAGTACTTC. Its translation: CASSPPPGFSYEQYF. This chain uses TRBV18 with TRBJ2-7; D is uncertain. The CDR3 sequence is 15 residues long. CDR1 and CDR2 (germline): KGHSH, LQKENI. Trimming took off 0 bases at V and 0 bases at J, with 9 bases between the two ends.

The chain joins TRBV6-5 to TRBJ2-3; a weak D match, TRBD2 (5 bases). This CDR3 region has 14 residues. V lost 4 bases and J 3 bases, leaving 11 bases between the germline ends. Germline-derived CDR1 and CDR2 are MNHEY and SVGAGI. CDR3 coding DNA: TGTGCCAGCAGTTCGACGAGAGGGACAGATACGCAGTATTTT. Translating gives CASSSTRGTDTQYF.

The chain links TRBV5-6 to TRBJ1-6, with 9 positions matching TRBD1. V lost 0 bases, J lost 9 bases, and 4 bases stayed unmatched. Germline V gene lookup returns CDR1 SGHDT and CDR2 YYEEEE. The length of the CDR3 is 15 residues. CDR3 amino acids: CASSLDRGLISPLHF. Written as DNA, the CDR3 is TGTGCCAGCAGCTTGGACAGGGGGCTAATTTCACCCCTCCACTTT.

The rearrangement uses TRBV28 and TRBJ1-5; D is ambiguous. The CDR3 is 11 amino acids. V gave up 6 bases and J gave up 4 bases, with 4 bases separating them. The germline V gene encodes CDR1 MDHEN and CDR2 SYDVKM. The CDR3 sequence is CASSRNQPQHF. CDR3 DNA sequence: TGTGCCAGCAGCAGAAATCAGCCCCAGCATTTT.

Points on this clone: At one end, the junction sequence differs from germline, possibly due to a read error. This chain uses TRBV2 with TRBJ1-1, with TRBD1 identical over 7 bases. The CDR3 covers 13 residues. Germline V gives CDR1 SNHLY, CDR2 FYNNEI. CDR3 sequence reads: CASSEGGDTEAFF. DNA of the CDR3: TGTGCCAGCAGCGAAGGGGGCGATACTGAAGCTTTCTTT.

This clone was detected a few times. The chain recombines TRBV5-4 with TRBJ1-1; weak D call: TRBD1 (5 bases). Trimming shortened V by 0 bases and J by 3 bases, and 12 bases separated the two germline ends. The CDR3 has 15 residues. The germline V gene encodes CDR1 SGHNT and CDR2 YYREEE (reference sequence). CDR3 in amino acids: CASSLADRPDTEAFF. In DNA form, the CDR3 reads TGTGCCAGCAGCTTGGCCGACAGACCCGACACTGAAGCTTTCTTT.

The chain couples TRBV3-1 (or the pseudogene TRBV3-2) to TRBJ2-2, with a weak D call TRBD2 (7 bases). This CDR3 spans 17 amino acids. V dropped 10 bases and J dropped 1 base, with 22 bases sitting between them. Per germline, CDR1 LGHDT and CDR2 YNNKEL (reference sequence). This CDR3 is CATRGMNGGQNTGELFF. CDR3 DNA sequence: TGTGCCACGCGGGGGATGAACGGGGGGCAGAACACCGGGGAGCTGTTTTTT.